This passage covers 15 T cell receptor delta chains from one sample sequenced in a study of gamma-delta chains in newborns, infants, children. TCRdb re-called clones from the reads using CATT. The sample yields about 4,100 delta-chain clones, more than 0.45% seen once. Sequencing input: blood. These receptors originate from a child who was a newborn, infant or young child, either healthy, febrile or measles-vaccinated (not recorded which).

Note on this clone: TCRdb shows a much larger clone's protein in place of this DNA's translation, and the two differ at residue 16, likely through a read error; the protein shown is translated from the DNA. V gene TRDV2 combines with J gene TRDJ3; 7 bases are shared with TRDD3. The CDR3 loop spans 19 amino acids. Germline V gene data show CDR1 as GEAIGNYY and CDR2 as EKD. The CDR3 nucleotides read TGTGCCTGTGACACCTTACTGGGGATTAGCTCCTGGGACACCCGACGGATGTTTTTC. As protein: CACDTLLGISSWDTRRMFF.

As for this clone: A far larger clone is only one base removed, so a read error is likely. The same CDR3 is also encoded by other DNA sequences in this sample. This CDR3 reads CACDVLGDTSSWDTRQMFF. As DNA, the CDR3 is TGTGCCTGCGACGTACTGGGGGATACGAGCTCCTGGGACACCCGACAGATGTTTTTC. V usage is TRDV2 and J usage is TRDJ3, with 13 bases fitting TRDD3. V shed 7 bases, J shed 0 bases, and the junction held 8 bases outside the gene matches. The CDR3 length is 19 residues. Germline V lookup: CDR1 GEAIGNYY, CDR2 EKD.

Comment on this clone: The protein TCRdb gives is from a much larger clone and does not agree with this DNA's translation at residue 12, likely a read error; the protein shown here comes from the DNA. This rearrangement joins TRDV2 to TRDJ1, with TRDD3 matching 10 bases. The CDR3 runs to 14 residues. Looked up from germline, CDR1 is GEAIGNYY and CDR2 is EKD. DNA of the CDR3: TGTGCCTGTGACAACTGGGGGATGACCGATAAATTCATCTTT. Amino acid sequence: CACDNWGMTDKFIF.

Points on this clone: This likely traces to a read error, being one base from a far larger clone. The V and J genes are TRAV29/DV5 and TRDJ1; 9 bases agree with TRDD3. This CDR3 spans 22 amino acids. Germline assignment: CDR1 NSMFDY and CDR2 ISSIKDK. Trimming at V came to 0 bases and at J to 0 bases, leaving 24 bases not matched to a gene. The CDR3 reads CAASAGEIPSLGDALYTDKLIF. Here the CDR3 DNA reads TGTGCAGCAAGCGCGGGGGAGATTCCCTCACTGGGGGACGCCCTATACACCGATAAACTCATCTTT.

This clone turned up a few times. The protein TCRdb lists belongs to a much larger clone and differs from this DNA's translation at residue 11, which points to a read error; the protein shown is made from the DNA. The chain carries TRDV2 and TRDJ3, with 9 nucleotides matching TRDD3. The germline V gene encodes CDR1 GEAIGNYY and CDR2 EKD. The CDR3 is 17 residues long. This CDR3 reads CACDTWGISWGTRQMFF. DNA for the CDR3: TGTGCCTGTGACACCTGGGGGATATCCTGGGGCACCCGACAGATGTTTTTC.

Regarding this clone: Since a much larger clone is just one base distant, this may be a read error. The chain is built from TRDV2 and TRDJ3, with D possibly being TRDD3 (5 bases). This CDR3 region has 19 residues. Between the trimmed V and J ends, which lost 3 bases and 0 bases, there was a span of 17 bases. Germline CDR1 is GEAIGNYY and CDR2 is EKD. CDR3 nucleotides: TGTGCCTGTGACGCCCTCTGGGAGCTCGGCTCCTGGGACACCCGACAGATGTTTTTC. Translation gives CACDALWELGSWDTRQMFF.

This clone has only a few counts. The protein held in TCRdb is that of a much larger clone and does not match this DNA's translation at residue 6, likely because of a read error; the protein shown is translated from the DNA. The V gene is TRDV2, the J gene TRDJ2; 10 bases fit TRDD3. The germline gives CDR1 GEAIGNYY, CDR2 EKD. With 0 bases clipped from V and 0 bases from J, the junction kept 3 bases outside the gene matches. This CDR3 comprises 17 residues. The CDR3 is CACDTWGIPSLTAQLFF. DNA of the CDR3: TGTGCCTGTGACACCTGGGGGATACCCTCTTTGACAGCACAACTCTTCTTT.

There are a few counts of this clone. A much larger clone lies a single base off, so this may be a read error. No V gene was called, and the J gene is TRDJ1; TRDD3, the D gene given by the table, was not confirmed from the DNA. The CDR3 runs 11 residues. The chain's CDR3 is CACGSEDTLIF. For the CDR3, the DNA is TGTGCCTGTGGATCCGAGGATACACTCATCTTT.

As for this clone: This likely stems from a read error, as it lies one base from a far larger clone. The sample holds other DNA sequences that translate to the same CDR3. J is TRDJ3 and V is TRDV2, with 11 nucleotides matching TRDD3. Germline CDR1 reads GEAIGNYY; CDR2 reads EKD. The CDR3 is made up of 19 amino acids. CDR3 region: CACDTVGDTSSWDTRQMFF. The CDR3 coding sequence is TGTGCCTGCGACACCGTGGGGGATACGAGCTCCTGGGACACCCGACAGATGTTTTTC.

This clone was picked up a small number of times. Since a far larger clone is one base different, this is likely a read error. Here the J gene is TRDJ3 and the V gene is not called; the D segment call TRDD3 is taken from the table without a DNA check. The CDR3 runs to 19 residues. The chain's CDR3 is CACDRTGGYVSWDTRQMFF. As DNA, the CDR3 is TGTGCCTGTGACCGTACTGGGGGATACGTCTCCTGGGACACCCGACAGATGTTTTTC.

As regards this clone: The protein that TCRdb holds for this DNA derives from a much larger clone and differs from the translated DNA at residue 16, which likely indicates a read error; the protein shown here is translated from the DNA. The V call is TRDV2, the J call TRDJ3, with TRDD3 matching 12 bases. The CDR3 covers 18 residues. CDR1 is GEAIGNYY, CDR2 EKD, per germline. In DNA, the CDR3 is TGTGCCTGTGACAGTACTGGGGGATACTCCTGGGACACCCGACAGACGTTTTTC. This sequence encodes CACDSTGGYSWDTRQTFF.

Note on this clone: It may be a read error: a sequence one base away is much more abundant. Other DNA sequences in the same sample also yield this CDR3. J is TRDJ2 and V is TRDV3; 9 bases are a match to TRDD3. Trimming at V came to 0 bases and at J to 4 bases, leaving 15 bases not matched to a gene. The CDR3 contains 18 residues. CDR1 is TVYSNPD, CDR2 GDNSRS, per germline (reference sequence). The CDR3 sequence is CAFRGTTTGGPRTAQLFF. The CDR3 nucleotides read TGTGCCTTTAGAGGGACGACTACTGGGGGACCTAGGACAGCACAACTCTTCTTT.

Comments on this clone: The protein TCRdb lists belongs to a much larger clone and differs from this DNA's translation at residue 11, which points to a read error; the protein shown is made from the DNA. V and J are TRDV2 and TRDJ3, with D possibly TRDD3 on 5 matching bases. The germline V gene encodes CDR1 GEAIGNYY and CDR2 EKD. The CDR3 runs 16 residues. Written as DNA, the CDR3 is TGTGCCTGTGACACCCCTAGCTCCTGGGACGCCCGACAGATGTTTTTC. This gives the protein CACDTPSSWDARQMFF.

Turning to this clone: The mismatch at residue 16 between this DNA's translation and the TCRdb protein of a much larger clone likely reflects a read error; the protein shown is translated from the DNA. CDR3 coding DNA: TGTGCTCTTGGGGAATTCGCAGTACTGGGGGATACGACCGATAAACCCATCTTT. Its protein is CALGEFAVLGDTTDKPIF. This chain uses TRDV1 with TRDJ1, with 13 nucleotides matching TRDD3. Germline CDR1 and CDR2: TSWWSYY and QGS. The CDR3 is made up of 18 amino acids.

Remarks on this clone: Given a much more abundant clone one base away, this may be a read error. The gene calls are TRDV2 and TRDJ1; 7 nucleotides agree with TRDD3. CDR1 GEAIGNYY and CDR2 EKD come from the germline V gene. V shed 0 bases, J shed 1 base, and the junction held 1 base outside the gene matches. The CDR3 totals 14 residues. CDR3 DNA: TGTGCCTGTGACACCCTGGGGGGCACCGATAAACTCATCTTT. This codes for CACDTLGGTDKLIF.